This T cell receptor (beta chain) originates from a study of blood T cell repertoires in COVID-19. Turning to the study itself: From the United States, Italy and Spain came samples of acute and convalescent COVID-19. T cells, B-cell-depleted T cells, or PBMCs provided the cDNA or gDNA that served as material.

CDR1 is SGHVS and CDR2 is FQNEAQ in the germline V gene. CDR3 size: 15 residues. Trimming removed 1 base from V and 10 bases from J; junction bases left unmatched: 7. Methods used by the authors: Quantification of nucleated cells was approximated via reference gene primer amplification. Here immunoSEQ multiplex PCR was the method, and the copy in TCRdb shows in-frame clones only, minus some. V and J calls and clone size are those listed in that table; D and trimming were worked out from the DNA. The table shows 88,000 or so clones, with approximately 86% occurring only once. Sample: peripheral blood. The J gene is TRBJ1-6, the V gene TRBV7-8; TRBD1 aligns across 7 bases. The TCR was taken from a man aged 55-75 years with acute or convalescent COVID-19. CDR3 region: CASSLVETGPSPLHF. The CDR3 region has the DNA TGTGCCAGCAGCTTAGTCGAGACAGGGCCCTCACCCCTCCACTTT.